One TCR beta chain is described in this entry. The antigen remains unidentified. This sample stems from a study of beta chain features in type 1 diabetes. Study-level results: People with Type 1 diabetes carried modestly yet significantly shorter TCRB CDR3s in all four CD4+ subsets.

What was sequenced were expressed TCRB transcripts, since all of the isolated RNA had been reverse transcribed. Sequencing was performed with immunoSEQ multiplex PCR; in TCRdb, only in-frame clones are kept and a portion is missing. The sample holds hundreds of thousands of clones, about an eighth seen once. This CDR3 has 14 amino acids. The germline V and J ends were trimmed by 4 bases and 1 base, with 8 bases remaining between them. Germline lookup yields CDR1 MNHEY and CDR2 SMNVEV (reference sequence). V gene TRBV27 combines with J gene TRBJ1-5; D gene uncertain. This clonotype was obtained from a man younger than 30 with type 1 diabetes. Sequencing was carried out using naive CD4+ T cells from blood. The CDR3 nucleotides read TGTGCCAGCAGTTCTCCGATGAGCAATCAGCCCCAGCATTTT. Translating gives CASSSPMSNQPQHF.